A selection of T cell receptor beta chains follows, all from one sample in a study of blood T cell repertoires in COVID-19. Sequenced by immunoSEQ multiplex PCR; TCRdb stores in-frame clones only, minus some. This table holds 180,000 or so clones, approximately 80% found once. Material: peripheral blood. All receptors derive from a woman between 65 and 79 years old with COVID-19, enrolled during active disease. CDR3s include the opening cysteine and the closing phenylalanine or tryptophan. Each record gives: clone size, J gene, V gene, CDR3 protein. A clone size is listed for some rows: how often the clone was seen (once, few, many), or a class if it is expanded.

size: NA
J: TRBJ1-4
V: TRBV5-6
CDR3: CASSDWSRELFF

size: NA
J: TRBJ1-1
V: TRBV29-1
CDR3: CSVWGVGGGTEAFF

size: NA
J: TRBJ2-4
V: TRBV28
CDR3: CASSSSGREATKNIQYF

size: NA
J: TRBJ2-7
V: TRBV7-6
CDR3: CASSSSGNYEQYF

size: few
J: TRBJ2-1
V: TRBV4-1
CDR3: CASSQGGFGEQFF

size: once
J: TRBJ2-1
V: TRBV3-1/TRBV3-2
CDR3: CASSRTGGDEQFF

size: NA
J: TRBJ1-1
V: TRBV5-1
CDR3: CASRSRQLAEAFF

size: NA
J: TRBJ1-4
V: TRBV4-2
CDR3: CASSQVRQGDEKLFF

size: NA
J: TRBJ2-4
V: TRBV5-5
CDR3: CASSLERNIQYF

size: NA
J: TRBJ2-5
V: TRBV5-1
CDR3: CASSLGRKQETQYF

size: NA
J: TRBJ1-6
V: TRBV12-3/TRBV12-4
CDR3: CASSSRPNSPLHF

size: NA
J: TRBJ2-6
V: TRBV10-3
CDR3: CAISEPPRDRGMPGANVLTF

size: NA
J: TRBJ2-5
V: TRBV5-1
CDR3: CASSLEGLNGVEETQYF

size: few
J: TRBJ1-6
V: TRBV27
CDR3: CASGARSSPLHF

size: NA
J: TRBJ2-2
V: TRBV28
CDR3: CASSLLWTGGYSNTGELFF

size: NA
J: TRBJ2-3
V: TRBV7-9
CDR3: CASSKTGRATDTQYF

size: NA
J: TRBJ1-5
V: TRBV12-3/TRBV12-4
CDR3: CASSLQGNQPQHF

size: NA
J: TRBJ1-3
V: TRBV6-5
CDR3: CATSPLQEYTIYF

size: few
J: TRBJ1-2
V: TRBV7-2
CDR3: CASSLERRGLQAF

size: few
J: TRBJ2-3
V: TRBV14
CDR3: CASSPNRGGADTQYF

size: NA
J: TRBJ1-5
V: TRBV10-3
CDR3: CAISVENSNQPQHF

size: NA
J: TRBJ1-5
V: TRBV6-2/TRBV6-3
CDR3: CASSTGSRSNQPQHF

size: NA
J: TRBJ1-1
V: TRBV7-8
CDR3: CASSLGTGSNTEAFF

size: NA
J: TRBJ1-2
V: TRBV19
CDR3: CASSITGNYGYTF

size: NA
J: TRBJ1-4
V: TRBV5-6
CDR3: CASSFRDRGTNEKLFF

size: NA
J: TRBJ1-1
V: TRBV5-1
CDR3: CASSLTGGENTEAFF

size: NA
J: TRBJ1-2
V: TRBV2
CDR3: CASIQGADYGYTF

size: NA
J: TRBJ1-5
V: TRBV27
CDR3: CASGPGGASNQPQHF

size: NA
J: TRBJ1-1
V: TRBV28
CDR3: CASSLYGGGEAFF

size: NA
J: TRBJ1-1
V: TRBV12-3/TRBV12-4
CDR3: CASGVSLNTEAFF

size: NA
J: TRBJ1-1
V: TRBV5-8
CDR3: CASSSGGFEAFF

size: NA
J: TRBJ2-7
V: TRBV5-6
CDR3: CASSPGTGDEDF

size: few
J: TRBJ1-5
V: TRBV7-9
CDR3: CASSPRGANQPQHF

size: NA
J: TRBJ1-4
V: TRBV6-5
CDR3: CASRRWKLFF

size: NA
J: TRBJ1-1
V: TRBV30
CDR3: CAWSSAMNTEAFF

size: NA
J: TRBJ2-7
V: TRBV4-1
CDR3: CASSGTSGRVQTFEQYF

size: NA
J: TRBJ2-1
V: TRBV5-1
CDR3: CASSWELAGPGEQFF

size: few
J: TRBJ1-4
V: TRBV11-1
CDR3: CASGGQSTNEKLFF

size: once
J: TRBJ1-2
V: TRBV29-1
CDR3: CSVEDPGAGYGYTF

size: NA
J: TRBJ1-4
V: TRBV6-2/TRBV6-3
CDR3: CASSYSSGTGDEKLFF

size: NA
J: TRBJ2-7
V: TRBV6-5
CDR3: CASSITGRGAYEQYF

size: NA
J: TRBJ1-1
V: TRBV7-9
CDR3: CASSELVVCGEAFF

size: NA
J: TRBJ2-1
V: TRBV5-6
CDR3: CASTPRRASGRFSYNEQFF

size: once
J: TRBJ2-2
V: TRBV24-1
CDR3: CATSDFGQAPTGELFF

size: NA
J: TRBJ2-5
V: TRBV28
CDR3: CASRRASGGGGSTQYF

size: NA
J: TRBJ1-2
V: TRBV6-1
CDR3: CASSETGFYGYTF

size: few
J: TRBJ1-2
V: TRBV3-1/TRBV3-2
CDR3: CASSQLYRGNHGYTF

size: NA
J: TRBJ1-2
V: TRBV28
CDR3: CASGGGSNYGYTF

size: NA
J: TRBJ1-2
V: TRBV5-5
CDR3: CASSLGPGANYGYTF

size: NA
J: TRBJ1-1
V: TRBV5-5
CDR3: CASSLATGIAFF